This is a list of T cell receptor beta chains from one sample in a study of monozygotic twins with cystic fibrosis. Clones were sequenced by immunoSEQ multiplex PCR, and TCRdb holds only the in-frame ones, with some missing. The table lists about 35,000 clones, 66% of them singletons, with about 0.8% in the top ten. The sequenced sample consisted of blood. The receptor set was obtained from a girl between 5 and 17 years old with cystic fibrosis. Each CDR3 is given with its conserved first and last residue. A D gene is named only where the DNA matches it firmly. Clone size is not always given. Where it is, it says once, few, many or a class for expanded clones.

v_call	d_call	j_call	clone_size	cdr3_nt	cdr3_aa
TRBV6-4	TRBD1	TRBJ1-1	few	TGTGCCAGCAGTGTGGGACAGGGGGAATCTATGAACACTGAAGCTTTCTTT	CASSVGQGESMNTEAFF
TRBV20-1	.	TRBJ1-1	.	TGCAGTGCCACCCCCCAGCGTGAAGCTTTCTTT	CSATPQREAFF
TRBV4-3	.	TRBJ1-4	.	TGCGCCAGCAGCCAAGTTAACAGGCTTAATGAAAAACTGTTTTTT	CASSQVNRLNEKLFF
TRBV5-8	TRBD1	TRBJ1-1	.	TGTGCCAGCAGCTCGGGACAGGGGGCATCTGAAGCTTTCTTT	CASSSGQGASEAFF
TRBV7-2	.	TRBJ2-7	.	TGTGCCAGCAGCTTAGATATCACCACCTACGAGCAGTACTTC	CASSLDITTYEQYF
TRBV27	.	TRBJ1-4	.	TGTGCCAGCAGTTTCGGGGCAGGATTCGGTGAAAAACTGTTTTTT	CASSFGAGFGEKLFF
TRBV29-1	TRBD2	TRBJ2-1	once	TGCAGCCTTGCTGGGACTAGCTACTCCAATGAGCAGTTCTTC	CSLAGTSYSNEQFF
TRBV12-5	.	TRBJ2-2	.	TGTGCTAGTGGTTCTGACGACTGGAAGAACACCGGGGAGCTGTTTTTT	CASGSDDWKNTGELFF
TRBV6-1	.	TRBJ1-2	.	TGTGCCAGCAGAGAGTCTCTGGTCCCCGGCTATGGCTACACCTTC	CASRESLVPGYGYTF
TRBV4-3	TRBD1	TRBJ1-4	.	TGCGCCAGCAGCCAATTCCCCGGGACAGGGAACGAAAAACTGTTTTTT	CASSQFPGTGNEKLFF
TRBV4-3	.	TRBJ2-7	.	TGCGCCAGCAGCCAAGATTGGGCAGGGAGAACCTACGAGCAGTACTTC	CASSQDWAGRTYEQYF
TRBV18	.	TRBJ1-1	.	TGTGCCAGCTCACCGAAAGAAATGAACACTGAAGCTTTCTTT	CASSPKEMNTEAFF
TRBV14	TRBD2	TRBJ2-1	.	TGTGCCAGCAGCCATAGCGGGAGCCTCGGCGTGAATGAGCAGTTCTTC	CASSHSGSLGVNEQFF
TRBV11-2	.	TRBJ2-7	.	TGTGCCAGCAGCTTAGATGACGAGCAGTACTTC	CASSLDDEQYF
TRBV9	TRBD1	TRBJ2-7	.	TGTGCCAGCAGTGGACAGGGGATGTCCTACGAGCAGTACTTC	CASSGQGMSYEQYF
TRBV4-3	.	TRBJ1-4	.	TGCGCCAGCAGCCAAGGTACAGCACCCAATGAAAAACTGTTTTTT	CASSQGTAPNEKLFF
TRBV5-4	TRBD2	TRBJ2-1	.	TGTGCCAGCAGCCCCGGGACTAGCCGTAACAATGAGCAGTTCTTC	CASSPGTSRNNEQFF
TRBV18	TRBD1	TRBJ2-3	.	TGTGCTAGCTCACGGGCCTCGACAGGGAAGACAGATACGCAGTATTTT	CASSRASTGKTDTQYF
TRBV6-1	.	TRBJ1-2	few	TGTGCCAGCAGTGAAGAATTGCAGGGGCGCTACACCTTC	CASSEELQGRYTF
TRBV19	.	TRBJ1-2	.	TGTGCCAGTAGAAGAGGCGGGGCTGGAGGCTACACCTTC	CASRRGGAGGYTF
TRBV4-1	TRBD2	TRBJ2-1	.	TGCGCCAGCAGCCAAGATCCCACTAGCGGGAGGTTGAATGAGCAGTTCTTC	CASSQDPTSGRLNEQFF
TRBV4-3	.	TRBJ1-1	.	TGCGCCAGCAGCCAAGAGTGGGGAAGTCAGACTGAAGCTTTCTTT	CASSQEWGSQTEAFF
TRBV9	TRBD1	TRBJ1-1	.	TGTGCCAGCAGCGGGCGGACAGGTGGTAACGCTGAAGCTTTCTTT	CASSGRTGGNAEAFF
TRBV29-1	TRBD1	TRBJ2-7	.	TGCAGCGTTGGACAGGGGGGGCCCCACGAGCAGTACTTC	CSVGQGGPHEQYF
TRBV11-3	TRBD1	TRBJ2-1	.	TGTGCCAGCAGCTTAGATTTGGCGACAGGGGGCCGCAATGAGCAGTTCTTC	CASSLDLATGGRNEQFF
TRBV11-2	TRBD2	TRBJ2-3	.	TGTGCCAGCAGCCCGGGACTAGCGGGAGCGGATACGCAGTATTTT	CASSPGLAGADTQYF
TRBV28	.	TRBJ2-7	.	TGTGCCAGCAGTTTAGGAATGGGGGGCGCACAGTACTTC	CASSLGMGGAQYF
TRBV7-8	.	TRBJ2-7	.	TGTGCCAGCAGCTTAGGTAGCAGCTCCTACGAGCAGTACTTC	CASSLGSSSYEQYF
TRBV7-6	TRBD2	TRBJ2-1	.	TGTGCCAGCAGCCCTACTAGCGGGAGCTCCTACAATGAGCAGTTCTTC	CASSPTSGSSYNEQFF
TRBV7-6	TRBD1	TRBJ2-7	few	TGTGCCAGCAGCTTACATAAGGGACAGGGGAAGAACGAGCAGTACTTC	CASSLHKGQGKNEQYF
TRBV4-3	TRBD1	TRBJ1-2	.	TGCGCCAGCAGCCAAGATCTGGGGACAGGGTATGGCTACACCTTC	CASSQDLGTGYGYTF